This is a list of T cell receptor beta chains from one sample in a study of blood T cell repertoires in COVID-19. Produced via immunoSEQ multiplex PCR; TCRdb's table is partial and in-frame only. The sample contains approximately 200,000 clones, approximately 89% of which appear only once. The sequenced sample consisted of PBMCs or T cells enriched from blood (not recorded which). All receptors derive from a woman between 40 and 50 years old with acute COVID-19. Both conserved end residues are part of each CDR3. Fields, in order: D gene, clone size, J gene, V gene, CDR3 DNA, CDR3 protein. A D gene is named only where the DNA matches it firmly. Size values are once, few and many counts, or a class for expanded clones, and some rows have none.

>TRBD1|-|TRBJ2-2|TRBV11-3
TGTGCCAGCAGCCCGACAGGGGTATCCGGGGAGCTGTTTTTT
CASSPTGVSGELFF
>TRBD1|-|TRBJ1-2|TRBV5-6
TGTGCCAGCAGGTATCGGGGGACAGGGGGCCATGGCTACACCTTC
CASRYRGTGGHGYTF
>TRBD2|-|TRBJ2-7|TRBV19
TGTGCCAGTAGTCCTATGGGACTAGCGATCGACTACGAGCAGTACTTC
CASSPMGLAIDYEQYF
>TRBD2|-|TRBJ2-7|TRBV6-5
TGTGCCAGCAGTTCTAGCGGGAGAATCCCCTACGAGCAGTACTTC
CASSSSGRIPYEQYF
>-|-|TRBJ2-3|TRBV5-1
TGCGCCAGCGGCAGACTATCCTCTAGCACAGATACGCAGTATTTT
CASGRLSSSTDTQYF
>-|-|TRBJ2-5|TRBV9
TGTGCCAGCAGCCCAAGCCCCCGGGAGACCCAGTACTTC
CASSPSPRETQYF
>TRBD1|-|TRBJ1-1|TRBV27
TGTGCCAGCAGGCGACAGGGGGCTGAAGCTTTCTTT
CASRRQGAEAFF
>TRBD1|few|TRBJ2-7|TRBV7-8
TGTGCCAGCAGCGTAGGACAGGGCTACGAGCAGTACTTC
CASSVGQGYEQYF
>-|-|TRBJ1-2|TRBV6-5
TGTGCCAGCAGTTACTCGAACACATATGGCTACACCTTC
CASSYSNTYGYTF
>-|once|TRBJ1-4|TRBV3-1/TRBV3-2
TGTGCCAGCAGCCCGAGAGGGAACGAAAAACTGTTTTTT
CASSPRGNEKLFF
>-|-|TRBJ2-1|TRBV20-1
TGCAGTGCTAGTGGGAGGTCAGGGGTAATGAGCAATGAGCAGTTCTTC
CSASGRSGVMSNEQFF
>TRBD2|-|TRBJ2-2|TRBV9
TGTGCCAGCAGCCCCCGGGGGGGGACCGGGGAGCTGTTTTTT
CASSPRGGTGELFF
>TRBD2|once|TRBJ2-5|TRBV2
TGTGCCAGCGTCGGGCGGGAGGGCCAAGAGACCCAGTACTTC
CASVGREGQETQYF
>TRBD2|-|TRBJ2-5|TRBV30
TGTGCCTGGACATCAGGACTAGCGAGAACGGAGACCCAGTACTTC
CAWTSGLARTETQYF
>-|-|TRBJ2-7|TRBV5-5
TGTGCCAGCAGCTTGATAGTTTCTTCCGAGCAGTACTTC
CASSLIVSSEQYF
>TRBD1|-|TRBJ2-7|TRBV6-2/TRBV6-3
TGTGCCAGCAGTTACTCGGGACAGGTATTCGGCGAGCAGTACTTC
CASSYSGQVFGEQYF
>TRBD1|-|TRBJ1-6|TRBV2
TGTGCCAGCACGTCGCGACAGGGGGCCATCAATTCACCCCTCCACTTT
CASTSRQGAINSPLHF
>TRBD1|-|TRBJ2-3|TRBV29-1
TGCAGCGTTGACCGACAGGGGAGTGCAGATACGCAGTATTTT
CSVDRQGSADTQYF
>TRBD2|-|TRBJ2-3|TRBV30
TGTGCCTGGACCCGAGGACTAGCGTCTAGCACAGATACGCAGTATTTT
CAWTRGLASSTDTQYF
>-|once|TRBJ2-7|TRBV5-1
TGCGCCAGCAGCACGGGACTTTACCTTCCATACGAGCAGTACTTC
CASSTGLYLPYEQYF
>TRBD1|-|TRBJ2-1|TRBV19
TGTGCCAGTAGTATAGGAGGGGGCGAGTTGATTGTTGAGCAGTTCTTC
CASSIGGGELIVEQFF
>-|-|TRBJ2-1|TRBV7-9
TGTGCCAGCAGCTCAGCAGCCGAGCAGTTCTTC
CASSSAAEQFF
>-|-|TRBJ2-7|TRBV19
TGTGCCAGTGCCCCCGGGGGAAGCTCCTACGAGCAGTACTTC
CASAPGGSSYEQYF
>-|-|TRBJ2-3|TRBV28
TGTGCCAGCAGTTTGGGGAACCGGGCCCAGGGGGATACGCAGTATTTT
CASSLGNRAQGDTQYF
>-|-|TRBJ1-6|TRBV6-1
TGTGCCAGCAGTGAAATTGACAGAGGCTCACCCCTCCACTTT
CASSEIDRGSPLHF
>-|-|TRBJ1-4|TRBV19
TGTGCCAGTAGCAGACCAGGGGTTCTAGCTGAAAAACTGTTTTTT
CASSRPGVLAEKLFF
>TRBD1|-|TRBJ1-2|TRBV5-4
TGTGCCAGCAGCTTGGAGGGACAGGGCTGGTATGGCTACACCTTC
CASSLEGQGWYGYTF
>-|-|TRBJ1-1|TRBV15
TGTGCCACCAGCAGAGATAGGAGGAACACTGAAGCTTTCTTT
CATSRDRRNTEAFF
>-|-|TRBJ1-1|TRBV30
TGTGCCTGGGTCACACTATCGAACACTGAAGCTTTCTTT
CAWVTLSNTEAFF
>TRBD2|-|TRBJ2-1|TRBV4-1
TGCGCCAGCAGCCACCTCACTAGCGGGAAGTCCTACAATGAGCAGTTCTTC
CASSHLTSGKSYNEQFF
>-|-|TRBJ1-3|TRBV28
TGTGCCAGCAGCCGGGGGTCGGGTTGGGGAAACACCATATATTTT
CASSRGSGWGNTIYF
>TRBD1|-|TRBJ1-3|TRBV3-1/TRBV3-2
TGTGCCAGCAGCCAAGACGACAGGGGGGCCGGAAACACCATATATTTT
CASSQDDRGAGNTIYF
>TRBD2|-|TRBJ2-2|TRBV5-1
TGCGCCAGCAGAGCGGGGGAGGCCACCGGGGAGCTGTTTTTT
CASRAGEATGELFF
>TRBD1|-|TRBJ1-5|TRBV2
TGTGCCAGCAGTGAAGTGACAGGGGATCAGCCCCAGCATTTT
CASSEVTGDQPQHF
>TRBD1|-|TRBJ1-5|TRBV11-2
TGTGCCAGCAGCCGCGACAGGGATCAGCCCCAGCATTTT
CASSRDRDQPQHF
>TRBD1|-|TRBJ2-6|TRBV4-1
TGCGCCAGCAGCCAAACCGGGACAGGGGCCTCTGGGGCCAACGTCCTGACTTTC
CASSQTGTGASGANVLTF
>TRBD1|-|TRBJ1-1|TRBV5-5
TGTGCCAGCAGCTCGACAGGGCGAGTGGATTTCTTT
CASSSTGRVDFF
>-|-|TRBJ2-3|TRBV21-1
TGTGCCAGCAGCAAACGTCTAGCGGGAAGCACAGATACGCAGTATTTT
CASSKRLAGSTDTQYF
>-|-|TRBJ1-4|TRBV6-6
TGTGCCAGCAGTTACTCCGGTGAAAAACTGTTTTTT
CASSYSGEKLFF
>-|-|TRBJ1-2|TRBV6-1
TGTGCCAGCAGTGAAAGAGGCGGGGCTAGCTATGGCTACACCTTC
CASSERGGASYGYTF
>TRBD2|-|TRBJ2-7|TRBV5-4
TGTGCCAGCAGCTTGGCAGCGGGAGGGGACTACGAGCAGTACTTC
CASSLAAGGDYEQYF
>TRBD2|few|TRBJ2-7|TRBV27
TGTGCCAGCAGTTCCGGGACTAGCGGGGGGCCATCCTACGAGCAGTACTTC
CASSSGTSGGPSYEQYF
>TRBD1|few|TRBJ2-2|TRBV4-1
TGCGCCAGCAGCCAGCATGGGACAGGGGATGGGGAGCTGTTTTTT
CASSQHGTGDGELFF
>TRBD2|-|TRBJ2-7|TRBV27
TGTGCCAGCCGGCTAGCGGGGGATCACGAGCAGTACTTC
CASRLAGDHEQYF
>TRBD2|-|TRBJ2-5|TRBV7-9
TGTGCCAGCAGGCCCAGGGAGGGAGAGACCCAGTACTTC
CASRPREGETQYF
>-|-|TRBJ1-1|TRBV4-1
TGCGCCAGCAGCCAAGAGAAAGGGGCGCTGAACACTGAAGCTTTCTTT
CASSQEKGALNTEAFF
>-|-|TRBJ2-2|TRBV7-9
TGTGCCAGCAGCACAGACGGGAACACCGGGGAGCTGTTTTTT
CASSTDGNTGELFF
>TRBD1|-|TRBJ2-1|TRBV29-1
TGCAGCGTCGCCGAGGGACAGGGGGCGAGGAATGAGCAGTTCTTC
CSVAEGQGARNEQFF
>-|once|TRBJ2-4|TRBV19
TGTGCCAGTAGTGGAGGCCTAGCCAAAAACATTCAGTACTTC
CASSGGLAKNIQYF
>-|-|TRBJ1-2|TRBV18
TGTGCCAGCTCCCCGGACAAAAACTATGGCTACACCTTC
CASSPDKNYGYTF